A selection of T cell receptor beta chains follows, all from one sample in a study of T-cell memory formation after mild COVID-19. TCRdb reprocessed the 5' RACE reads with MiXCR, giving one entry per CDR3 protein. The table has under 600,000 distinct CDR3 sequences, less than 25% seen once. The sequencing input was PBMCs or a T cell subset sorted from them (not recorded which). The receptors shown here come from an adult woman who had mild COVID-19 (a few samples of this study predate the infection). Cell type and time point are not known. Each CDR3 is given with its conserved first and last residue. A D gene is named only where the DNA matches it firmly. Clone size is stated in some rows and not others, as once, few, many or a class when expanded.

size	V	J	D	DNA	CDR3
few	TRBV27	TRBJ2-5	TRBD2	TGTGCCAGCGGCCTACCGGGACTAGCGGGAGGCGGCGGGACCCAGTACTTC	CASGLPGLAGGGGTQYF
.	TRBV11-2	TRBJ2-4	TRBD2	TGTGCCAGCAGCACCCGGGTAGGGGAGGGCATTCAGTACTTC	CASSTRVGEGIQYF
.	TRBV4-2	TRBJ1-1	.	TGTGCCAGCAGCCAAGAGCAAGGAACAGTTAGGAAAGCTTTCTTT	CASSQEQGTVRKAFF
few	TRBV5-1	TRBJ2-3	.	TGCGCCAGCAGCTTTAGACAGGACCGCACAGATACGCAGTATTTT	CASSFRQDRTDTQYF
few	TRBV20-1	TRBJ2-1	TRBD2	TGCAGTGCTAGTTTGGTCGCGGGGGGGCAGTTCTTC	CSASLVAGGQFF
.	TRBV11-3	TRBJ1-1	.	TGTGCCAGCAGCTTAGATCGGGTGGGGTTAATTATAGAAGCTTTCTTT	CASSLDRVGLIIEAFF
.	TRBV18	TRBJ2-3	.	TGTGCCAGCTCACCACCGCTTCAAGGGGCAGATACGCAGTATTTT	CASSPPLQGADTQYF
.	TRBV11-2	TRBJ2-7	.	TGTGCCAGCAGCTTAGTTTTGACGGGGGAGAGGTACGAGCAGTACTTC	CASSLVLTGERYEQYF
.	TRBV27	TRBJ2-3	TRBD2	TGTGCCAGCCTCGCTAGCGCGGGGGGGCCGTTAGATACGCAGTATTTT	CASLASAGGPLDTQYF
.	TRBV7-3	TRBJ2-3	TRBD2	TGTGCCAGCAGCCCGACCGCACTAGCGGGGCGCACAGATACGCAGTATTTT	CASSPTALAGRTDTQYF
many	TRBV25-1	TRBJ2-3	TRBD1	TGTGCCAGCAGTGAATCGGGGACAGGGGGGTCAGATACGCAGTATTTT	CASSESGTGGSDTQYF
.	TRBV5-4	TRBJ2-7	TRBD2	TGTGCCAGCAGCTTGGGGCTAGCGGGGGGGCTCGACGAGCAGTACTTC	CASSLGLAGGLDEQYF
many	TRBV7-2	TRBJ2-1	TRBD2	TGTGCCAGCAGCATACTAGCGGGGAGCGCAAATGAGCAGTTCTTC	CASSILAGSANEQFF
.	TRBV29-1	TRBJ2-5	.	TGCAGCGTGACAAGGGTGCGGGATCAAGAGACCCAGTACTTC	CSVTRVRDQETQYF
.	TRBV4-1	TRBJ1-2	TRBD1	TGCGCCAGCAGCCAGGCAGGACAGGGAAATCCCTTGGGCTACACCTTC	CASSQAGQGNPLGYTF
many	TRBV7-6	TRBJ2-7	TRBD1	TGTGCCAGCAGCTTAGTGGGGACAGGGGTTACCTACGAGCAGTACTTC	CASSLVGTGVTYEQYF
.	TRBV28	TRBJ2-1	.	TGTGCCAGCAAGGGCGGAGGTTACAATGAGCAGTTCTTC	CASKGGGYNEQFF
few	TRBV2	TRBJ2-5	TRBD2	TGTGCCAGCAGTGGGACCAGCGGGGGGCCGGAGACCCAGTACTTC	CASSGTSGGPETQYF
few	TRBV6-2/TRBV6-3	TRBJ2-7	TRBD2	TGTGCCAGCATCTCCGGGACTAGCGCCTACGAGCAGTACTTC	CASISGTSAYEQYF
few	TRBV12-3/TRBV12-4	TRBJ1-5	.	TGTGCCAGCACCCCCCATGTTCGCGGGCCCCAGCATTTT	CASTPHVRGPQHF
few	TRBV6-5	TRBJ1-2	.	TGTGCCAGCAGTTACTCTATGACGAGGGCAGTTAACTATGGCTACACCTTC	CASSYSMTRAVNYGYTF
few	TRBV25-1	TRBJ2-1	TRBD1	TGTGCCAGCAGCGGGACAGGGGTTTTCAATGAGCAGTTCTTC	CASSGTGVFNEQFF
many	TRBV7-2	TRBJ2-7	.	TGTGCCAGCAGCTTAGCGTCGCCCTACGAGCAGTACTTC	CASSLASPYEQYF
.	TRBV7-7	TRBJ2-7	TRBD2	TGTGCTAGCAGCTTATTGCCGGGGGGGGGTCCCGGAGTCGAGCAGTACTTC	CASSLLPGGGPGVEQYF
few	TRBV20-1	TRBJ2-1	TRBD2	TGCAGTAGCTTAGCGGGACGGGATGAGCAGTTCTTC	CSSLAGRDEQFF
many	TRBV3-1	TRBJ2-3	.	TGTGCCAGCAGCCAGGGGGATACGCAGTATTTT	CASSQGDTQYF
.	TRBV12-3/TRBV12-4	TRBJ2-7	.	TGTGCCAGCAGTTTAGTGGGACATGTATCCTACGAGCAGTACTTC	CASSLVGHVSYEQYF
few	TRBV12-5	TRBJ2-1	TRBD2	TGTGCTAGTGGTTTGGAAATAGCGGGGGGCCGGGATTTGGAGCAGTTCTTC	CASGLEIAGGRDLEQFF
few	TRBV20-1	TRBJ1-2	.	TGCAGTGCTAGGTATAACTATGGCTACACCTTC	CSARYNYGYTF
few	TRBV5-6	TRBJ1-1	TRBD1	TGTGCCAGCAGCCTGAGGCTGACAGGGAACTCTGAAGCTTTCTTT	CASSLRLTGNSEAFF
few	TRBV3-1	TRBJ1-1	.	TGTGCCAGCAGCCAAGCCTTACAGACTGAAGCTTTCTTT	CASSQALQTEAFF
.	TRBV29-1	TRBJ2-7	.	TGCAGCGTTGAAACCGGTTGGGAGCAGTACTTC	CSVETGWEQYF
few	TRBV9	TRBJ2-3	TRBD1	TGTGCCAGCAGCACTCCCTCTGGGGGACAGAACCCCACAGATACGCAGTATTTT	CASSTPSGGQNPTDTQYF
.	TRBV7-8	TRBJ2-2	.	TGTGCCACCGGAAAGGGGCGCACCGGGGAGCTGTTTTTT	CATGKGRTGELFF
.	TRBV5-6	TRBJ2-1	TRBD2	TGTGCCAGCAGCCTTCTTCGCGCGGGACTACGTGATTCGGAGCAGTTCTTC	CASSLLRAGLRDSEQFF
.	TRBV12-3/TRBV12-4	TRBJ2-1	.	TGTGCCAGCAGTCCCTGGACAGCTACTAATGAGCAGTTCTTC	CASSPWTATNEQFF
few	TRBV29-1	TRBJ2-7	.	TGCAGCGTGGAGGGCACCTCCGTCGAGCAGTACTTC	CSVEGTSVEQYF
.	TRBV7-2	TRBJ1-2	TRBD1	TGTGCCAGCAGCTTAATCGGGACAGTCATCTCTAATGGCTACACCTTC	CASSLIGTVISNGYTF
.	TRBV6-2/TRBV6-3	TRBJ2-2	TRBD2	TGTGCCAGCACTTTACGAGCGGGAAGGACCGGGGAGCTGTTTTTT	CASTLRAGRTGELFF
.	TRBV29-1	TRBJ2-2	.	TGCAGCGTTGAAGAGTCCGCGAACACCGGGGAGCTGTTTTTT	CSVEESANTGELFF
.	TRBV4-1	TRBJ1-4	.	TGCGCGTCTAGGCAGGTAGAAGCAACTAATGAAAAACTGTTTTTT	CASRQVEATNEKLFF
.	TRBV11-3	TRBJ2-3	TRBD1	TGTGCCAGCAGCCAGGGACAGGGTCGCACAGATACGCAGTATTTT	CASSQGQGRTDTQYF
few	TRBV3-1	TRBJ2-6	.	TGTGCCAGCAGCCCGTTCGGAATCGGAGGGGCCAACGTCCTGACTTTC	CASSPFGIGGANVLTF
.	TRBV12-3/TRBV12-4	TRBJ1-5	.	TGTGCCAGCAGTTTACGGAATAGCAATCAGCCCCAGCATTTT	CASSLRNSNQPQHF
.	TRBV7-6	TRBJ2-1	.	TGTGCCAGCAGCTTAGCTGGTACCCTAGTAGAGCAGTTCTTC	CASSLAGTLVEQFF
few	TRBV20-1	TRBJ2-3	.	TGCAGTGCCCACGAAAGCCAAGGTCACACAGATACGCAGTATTTT	CSAHESQGHTDTQYF